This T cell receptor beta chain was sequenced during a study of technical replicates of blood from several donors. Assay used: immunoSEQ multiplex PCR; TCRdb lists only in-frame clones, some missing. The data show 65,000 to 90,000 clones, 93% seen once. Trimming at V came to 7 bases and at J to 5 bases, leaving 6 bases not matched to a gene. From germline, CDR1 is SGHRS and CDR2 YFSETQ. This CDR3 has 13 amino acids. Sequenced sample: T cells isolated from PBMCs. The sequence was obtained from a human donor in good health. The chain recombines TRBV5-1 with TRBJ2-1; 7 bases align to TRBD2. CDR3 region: CASGEGPHNEQFF. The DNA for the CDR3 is TGCGCCAGCGGGGAGGGGCCCCACAATGAGCAGTTCTTC.